Listed here are 2 T cell receptor beta chains from one sample, sequenced in a study of blood T cell repertoires in COVID-19. The protocol was immunoSEQ multiplex PCR, while the TCRdb copy is restricted to in-frame clones and leaves out a portion. Counted here are a few hundred thousand clones, about 90% occurring once; the ten biggest clones make up 2.1%. What was sequenced was peripheral blood. The receptor set was obtained from a woman aged 55-75 years with COVID-19, enrolled during active disease.

CDR3: CASSQTRVGNTIYF. The DNA of the CDR3 is TGTGCCAGCAGTCAAACCAGGGTTGGAAACACCATATATTTT. The V and J genes are TRBV7-2 and TRBJ1-3; a possible D gene is TRBD1 (5 bases). V was trimmed by 6 bases and J by 3 bases, leaving 12 bases between them. This CDR3 comprises 14 residues. CDR1 is SGHTA, CDR2 FQGNSA, per germline.

The chain combines TRBV29-1 with TRBJ1-2; TRBD1 aligns across 7 bases. Trimming at V came to 3 bases and at J to 6 bases, leaving 1 base not matched to a gene. CDR1 and CDR2 from the germline V gene are SQVTM and ANQGSEA. The CDR3 has 11 residues. DNA for the CDR3: TGCAGCGTTGATGGACAGGATGGCTACACCTTC. It translates to CSVDGQDGYTF.